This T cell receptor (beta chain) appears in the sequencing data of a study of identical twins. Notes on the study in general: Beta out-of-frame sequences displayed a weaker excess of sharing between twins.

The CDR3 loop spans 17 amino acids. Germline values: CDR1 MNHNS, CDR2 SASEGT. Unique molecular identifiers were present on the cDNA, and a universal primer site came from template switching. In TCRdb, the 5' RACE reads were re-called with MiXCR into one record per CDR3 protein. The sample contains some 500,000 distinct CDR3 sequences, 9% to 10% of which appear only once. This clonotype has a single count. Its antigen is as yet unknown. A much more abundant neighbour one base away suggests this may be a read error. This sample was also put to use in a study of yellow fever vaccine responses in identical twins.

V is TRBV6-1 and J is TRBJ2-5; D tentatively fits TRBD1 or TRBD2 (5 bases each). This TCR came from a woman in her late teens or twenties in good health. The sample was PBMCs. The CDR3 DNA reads TGTGCCAGCAGTGATAAGGGAGTCAGGGTGGGCCAAGAGACCCAGTGCTTC. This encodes CASSDKGVRVGQETQCF.